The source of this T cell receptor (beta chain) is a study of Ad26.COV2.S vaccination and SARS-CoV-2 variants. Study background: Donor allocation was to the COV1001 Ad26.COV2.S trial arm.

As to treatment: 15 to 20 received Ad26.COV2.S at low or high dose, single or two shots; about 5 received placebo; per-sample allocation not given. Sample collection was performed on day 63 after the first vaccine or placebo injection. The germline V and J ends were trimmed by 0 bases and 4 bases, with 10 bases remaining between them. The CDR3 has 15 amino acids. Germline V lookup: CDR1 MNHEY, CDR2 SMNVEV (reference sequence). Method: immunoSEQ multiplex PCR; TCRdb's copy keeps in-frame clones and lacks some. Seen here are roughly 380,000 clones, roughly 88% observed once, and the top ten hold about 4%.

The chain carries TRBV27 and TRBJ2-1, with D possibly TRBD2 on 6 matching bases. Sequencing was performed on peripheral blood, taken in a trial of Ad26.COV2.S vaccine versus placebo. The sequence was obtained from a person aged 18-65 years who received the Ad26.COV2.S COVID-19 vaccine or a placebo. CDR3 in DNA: TGTGCCAGCAGTTTATCGGTAGCGGCATACAATGAGCAGTTCTTC. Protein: CASSLSVAAYNEQFF.